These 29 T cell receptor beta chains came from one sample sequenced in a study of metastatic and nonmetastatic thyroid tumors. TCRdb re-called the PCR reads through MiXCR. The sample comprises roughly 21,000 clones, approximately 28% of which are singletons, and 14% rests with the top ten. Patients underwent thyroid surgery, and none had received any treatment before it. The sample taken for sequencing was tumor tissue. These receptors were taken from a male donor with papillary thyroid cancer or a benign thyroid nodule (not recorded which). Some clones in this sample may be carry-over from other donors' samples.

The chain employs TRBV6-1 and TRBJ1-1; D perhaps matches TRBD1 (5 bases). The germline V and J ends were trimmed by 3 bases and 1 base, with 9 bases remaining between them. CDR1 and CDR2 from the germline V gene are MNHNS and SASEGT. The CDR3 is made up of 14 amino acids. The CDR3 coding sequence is TGTGCCAGCAGTGACAGGGTCGAGAACACTGAAGCTTTCTTT. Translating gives CASSDRVENTEAFF.

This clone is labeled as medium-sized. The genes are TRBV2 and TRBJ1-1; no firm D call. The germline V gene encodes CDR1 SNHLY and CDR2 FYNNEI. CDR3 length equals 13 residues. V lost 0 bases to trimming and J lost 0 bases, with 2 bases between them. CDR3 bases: TGTGCCAGCAGTGAAGCGCTGAACACTGAAGCTTTCTTT. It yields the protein CASSEALNTEAFF.

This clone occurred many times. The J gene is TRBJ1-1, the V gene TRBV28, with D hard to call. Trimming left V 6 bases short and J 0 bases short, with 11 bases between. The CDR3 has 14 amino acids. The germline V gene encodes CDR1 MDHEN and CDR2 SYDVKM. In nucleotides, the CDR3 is TGTGCCAGCAGGCTCCCGGCAGTGAACACTGAAGCTTTCTTT. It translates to CASRLPAVNTEAFF.

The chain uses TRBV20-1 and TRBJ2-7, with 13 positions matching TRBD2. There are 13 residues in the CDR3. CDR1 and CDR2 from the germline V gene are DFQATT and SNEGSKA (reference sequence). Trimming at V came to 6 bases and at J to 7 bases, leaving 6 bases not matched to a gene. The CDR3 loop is CSAVTSGGREQYF. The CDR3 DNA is TGCAGTGCGGTGACTAGCGGGGGGAGGGAGCAGTACTTC.

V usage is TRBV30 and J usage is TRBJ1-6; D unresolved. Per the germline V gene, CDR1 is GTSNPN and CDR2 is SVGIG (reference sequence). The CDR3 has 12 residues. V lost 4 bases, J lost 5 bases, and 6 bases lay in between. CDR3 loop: CAWMRNNSPLHF. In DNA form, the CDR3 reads TGTGCCTGGATGCGGAATAATTCACCCCTCCACTTT.

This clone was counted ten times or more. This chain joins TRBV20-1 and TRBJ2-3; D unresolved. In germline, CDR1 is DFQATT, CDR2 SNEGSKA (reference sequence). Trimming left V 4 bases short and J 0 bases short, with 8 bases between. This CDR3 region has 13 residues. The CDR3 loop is CSAKIPSTDTQYF. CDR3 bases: TGCAGTGCTAAGATCCCTAGCACAGATACGCAGTATTTT.

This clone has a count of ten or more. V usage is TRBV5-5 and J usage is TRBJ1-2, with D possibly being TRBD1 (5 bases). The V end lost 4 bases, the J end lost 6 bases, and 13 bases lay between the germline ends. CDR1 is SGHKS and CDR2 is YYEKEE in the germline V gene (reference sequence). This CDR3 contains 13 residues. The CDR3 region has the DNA TGTGCCAGCAGCACCGGGGGGAGCGATGGCTACACCTTC. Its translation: CASSTGGSDGYTF.

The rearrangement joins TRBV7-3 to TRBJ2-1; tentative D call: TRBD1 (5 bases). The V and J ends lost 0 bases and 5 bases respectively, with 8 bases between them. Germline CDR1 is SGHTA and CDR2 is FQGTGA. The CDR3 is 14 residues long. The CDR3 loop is CASSLTLGDNEQFF. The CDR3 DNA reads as TGTGCCAGCAGCTTAACGTTAGGGGACAATGAGCAGTTCTTC.

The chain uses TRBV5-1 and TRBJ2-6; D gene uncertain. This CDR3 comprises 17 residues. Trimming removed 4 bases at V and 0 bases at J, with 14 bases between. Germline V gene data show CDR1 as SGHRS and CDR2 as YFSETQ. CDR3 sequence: CASSEGLLSSGANVLTF. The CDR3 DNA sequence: TGCGCCAGCAGCGAAGGGTTACTGAGCTCTGGGGCCAACGTCCTGACTTTC.

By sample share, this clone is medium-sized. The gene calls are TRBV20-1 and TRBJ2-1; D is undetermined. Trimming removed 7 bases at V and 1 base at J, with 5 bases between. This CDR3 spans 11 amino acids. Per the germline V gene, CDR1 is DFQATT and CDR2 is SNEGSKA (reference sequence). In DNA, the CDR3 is TGCAGTGGGAGTTCCTACAATGAGCAGTTCTTC. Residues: CSGSSYNEQFF.

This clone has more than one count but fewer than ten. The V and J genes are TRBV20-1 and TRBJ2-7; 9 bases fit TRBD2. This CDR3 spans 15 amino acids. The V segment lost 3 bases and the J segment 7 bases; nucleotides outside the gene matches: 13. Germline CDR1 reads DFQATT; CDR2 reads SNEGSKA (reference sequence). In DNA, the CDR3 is TGCAGTGCTAGCCCCCCTGCTAGCGGGAAAATGGAGCAGTACTTC. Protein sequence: CSASPPASGKMEQYF.

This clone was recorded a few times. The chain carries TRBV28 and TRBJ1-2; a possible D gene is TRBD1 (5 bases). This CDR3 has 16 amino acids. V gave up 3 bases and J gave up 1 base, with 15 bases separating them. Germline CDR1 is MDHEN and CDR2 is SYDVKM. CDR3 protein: CASSFARGANNYGYTF. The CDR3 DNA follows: TGTGCCAGCAGTTTCGCCCGAGGGGCCAATAACTATGGCTACACCTTC.

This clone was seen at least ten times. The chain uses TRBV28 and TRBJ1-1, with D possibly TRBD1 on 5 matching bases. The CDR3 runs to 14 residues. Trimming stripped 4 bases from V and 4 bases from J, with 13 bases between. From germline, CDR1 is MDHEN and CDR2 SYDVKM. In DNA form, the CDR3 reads TGTGCCAGCAGTTCATATCGGGACGGCACTGAAGCTTTCTTT. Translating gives CASSSYRDGTEAFF.

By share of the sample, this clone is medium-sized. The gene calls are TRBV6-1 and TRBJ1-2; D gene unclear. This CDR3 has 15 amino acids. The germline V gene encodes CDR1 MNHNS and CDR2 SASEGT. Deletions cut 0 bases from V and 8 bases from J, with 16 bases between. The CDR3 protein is CASSEAPAQTNGYTF. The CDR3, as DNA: TGTGCCAGCAGTGAAGCTCCAGCTCAGACTAACGGCTACACCTTC.

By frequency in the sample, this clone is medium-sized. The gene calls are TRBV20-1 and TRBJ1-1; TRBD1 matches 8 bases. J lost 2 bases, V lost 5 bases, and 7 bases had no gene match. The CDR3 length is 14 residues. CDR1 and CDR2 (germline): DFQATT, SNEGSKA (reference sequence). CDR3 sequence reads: CSALPGTGNTEAFF. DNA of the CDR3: TGCAGTGCTCTCCCGGGGACAGGCAACACTGAAGCTTTCTTT.

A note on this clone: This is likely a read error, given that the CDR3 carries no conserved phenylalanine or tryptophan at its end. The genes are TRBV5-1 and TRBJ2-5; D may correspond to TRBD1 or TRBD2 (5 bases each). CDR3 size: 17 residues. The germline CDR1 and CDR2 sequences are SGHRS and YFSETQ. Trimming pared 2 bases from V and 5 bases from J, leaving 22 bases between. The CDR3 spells CASSFGAGDAIMETQYL. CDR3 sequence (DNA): TGCGCCAGCAGCTTTGGCGCCGGGGACGCCATTATGGAGACCCAGTACTTA.

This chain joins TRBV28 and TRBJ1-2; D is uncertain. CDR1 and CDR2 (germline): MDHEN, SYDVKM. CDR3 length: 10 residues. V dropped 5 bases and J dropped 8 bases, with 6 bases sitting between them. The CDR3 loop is CASSRYGYTF. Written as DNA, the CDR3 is TGTGCCAGCAGTCGGTACGGCTACACCTTC.

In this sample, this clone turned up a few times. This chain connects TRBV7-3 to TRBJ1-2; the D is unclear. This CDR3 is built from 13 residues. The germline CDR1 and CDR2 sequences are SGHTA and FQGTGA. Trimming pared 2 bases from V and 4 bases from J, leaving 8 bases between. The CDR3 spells CASSLGVGYGYTF. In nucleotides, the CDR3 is TGTGCCAGCAGCTTAGGAGTTGGCTATGGCTACACCTTC.

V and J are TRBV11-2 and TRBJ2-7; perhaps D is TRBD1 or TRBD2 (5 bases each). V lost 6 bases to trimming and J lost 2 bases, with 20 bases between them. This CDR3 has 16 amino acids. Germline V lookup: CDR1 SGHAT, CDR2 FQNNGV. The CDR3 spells CASSPVGGRGAYEQYF. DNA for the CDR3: TGTGCCAGCAGTCCAGTTGGGGGTAGGGGAGCCTACGAGCAGTACTTC.

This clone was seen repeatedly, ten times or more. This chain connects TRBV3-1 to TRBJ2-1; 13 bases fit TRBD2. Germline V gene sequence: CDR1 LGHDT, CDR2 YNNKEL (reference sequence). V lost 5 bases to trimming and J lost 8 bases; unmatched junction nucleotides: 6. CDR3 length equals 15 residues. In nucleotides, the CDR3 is TGTGCCAGCAGCAAAGGACTAGCGGGAGTGGATGAGCAGTTCTTC. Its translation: CASSKGLAGVDEQFF.

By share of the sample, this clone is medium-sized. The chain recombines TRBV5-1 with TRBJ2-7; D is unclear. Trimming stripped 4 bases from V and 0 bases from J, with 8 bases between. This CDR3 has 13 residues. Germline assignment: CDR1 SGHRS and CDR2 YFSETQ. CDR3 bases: TGCGCCAGCAGCATCCTCAGCTCCTACGAGCAGTACTTC. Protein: CASSILSSYEQYF.

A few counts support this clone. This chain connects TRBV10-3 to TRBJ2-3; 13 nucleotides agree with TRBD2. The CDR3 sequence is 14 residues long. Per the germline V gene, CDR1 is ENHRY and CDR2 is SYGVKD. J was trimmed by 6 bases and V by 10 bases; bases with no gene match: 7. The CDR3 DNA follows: TGTGCCACCTGGACTAGCGGGGGAGGGGATACGCAGTATTTT. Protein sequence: CATWTSGGGDTQYF.

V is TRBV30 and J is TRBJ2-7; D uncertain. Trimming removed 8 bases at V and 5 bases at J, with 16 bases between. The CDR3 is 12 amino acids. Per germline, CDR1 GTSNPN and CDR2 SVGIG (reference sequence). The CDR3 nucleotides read TGTGCCGGTACCGGCGTTCTGAACGAGCAGTACTTC. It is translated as CAGTGVLNEQYF.

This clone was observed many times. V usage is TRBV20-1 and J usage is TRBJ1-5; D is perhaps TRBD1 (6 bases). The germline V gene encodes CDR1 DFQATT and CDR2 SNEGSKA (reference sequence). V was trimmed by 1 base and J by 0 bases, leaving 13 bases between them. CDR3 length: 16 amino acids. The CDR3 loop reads CSARVGGTLSNQPQHF. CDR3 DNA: TGCAGTGCTAGAGTGGGCGGGACACTTAGCAATCAGCCCCAGCATTTT.

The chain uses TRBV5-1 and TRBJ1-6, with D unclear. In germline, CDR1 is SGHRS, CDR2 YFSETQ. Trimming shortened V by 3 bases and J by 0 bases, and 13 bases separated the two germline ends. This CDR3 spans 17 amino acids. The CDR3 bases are TGCGCCAGCAGCTCGTCCATCGGAAGCTCCTATAATTCACCCCTCCACTTT. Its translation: CASSSSIGSSYNSPLHF.

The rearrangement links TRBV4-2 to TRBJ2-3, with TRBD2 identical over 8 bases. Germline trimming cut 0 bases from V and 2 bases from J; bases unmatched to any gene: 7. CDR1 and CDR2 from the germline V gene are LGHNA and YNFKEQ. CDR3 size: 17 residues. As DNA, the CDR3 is TGTGCCAGCAGCCAAGAGCCGAGCGGGGGTGCCACAGATACGCAGTATTTT. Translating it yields CASSQEPSGGATDTQYF.

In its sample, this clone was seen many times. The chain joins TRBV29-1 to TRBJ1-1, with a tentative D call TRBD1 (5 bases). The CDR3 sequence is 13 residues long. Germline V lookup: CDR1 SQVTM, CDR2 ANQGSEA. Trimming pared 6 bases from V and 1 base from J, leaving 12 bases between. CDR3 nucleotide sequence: TGCAGCGTACTGGGGACGGCGAACACTGAAGCTTTCTTT. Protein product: CSVLGTANTEAFF.

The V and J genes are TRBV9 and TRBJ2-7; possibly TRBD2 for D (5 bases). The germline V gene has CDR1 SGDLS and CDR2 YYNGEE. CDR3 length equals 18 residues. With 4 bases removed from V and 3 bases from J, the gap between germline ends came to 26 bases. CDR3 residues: CASSTRASGRAFFYEQYF. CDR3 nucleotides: TGTGCCAGCAGCACCCGCGCGAGCGGTAGGGCCTTCTTCTACGAGCAGTACTTC.

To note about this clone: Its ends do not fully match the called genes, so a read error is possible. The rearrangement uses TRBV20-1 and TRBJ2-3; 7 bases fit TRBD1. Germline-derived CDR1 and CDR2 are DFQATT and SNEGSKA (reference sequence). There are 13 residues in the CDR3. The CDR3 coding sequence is TGCAGTGCCATGACAGGGTCCTCGTATACGCAGTGTTTT. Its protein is CSAMTGSSYTQCF.